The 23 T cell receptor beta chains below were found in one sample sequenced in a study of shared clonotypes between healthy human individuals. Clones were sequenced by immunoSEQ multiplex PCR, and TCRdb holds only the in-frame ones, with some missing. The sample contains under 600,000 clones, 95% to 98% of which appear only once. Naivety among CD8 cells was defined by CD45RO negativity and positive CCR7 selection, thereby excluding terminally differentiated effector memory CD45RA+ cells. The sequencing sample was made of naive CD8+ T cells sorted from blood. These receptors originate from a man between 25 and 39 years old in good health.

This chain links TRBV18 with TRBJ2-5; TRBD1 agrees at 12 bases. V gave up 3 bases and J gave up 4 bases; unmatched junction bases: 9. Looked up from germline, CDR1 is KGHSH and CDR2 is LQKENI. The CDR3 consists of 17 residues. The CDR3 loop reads CASSPSGTGGYGETQYF. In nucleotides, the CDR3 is TGTGCCAGCTCACCGTCCGGGACAGGGGGCTACGGAGAGACCCAGTACTTC.

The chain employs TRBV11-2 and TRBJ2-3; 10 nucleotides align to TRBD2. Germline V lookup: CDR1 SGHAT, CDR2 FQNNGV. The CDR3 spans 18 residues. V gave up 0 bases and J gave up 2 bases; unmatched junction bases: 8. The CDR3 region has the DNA TGTGCCAGCAGCTTAGATGGGAGCGGGAGGGCCCCCACAGATACGCAGTATTTT. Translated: CASSLDGSGRAPTDTQYF.

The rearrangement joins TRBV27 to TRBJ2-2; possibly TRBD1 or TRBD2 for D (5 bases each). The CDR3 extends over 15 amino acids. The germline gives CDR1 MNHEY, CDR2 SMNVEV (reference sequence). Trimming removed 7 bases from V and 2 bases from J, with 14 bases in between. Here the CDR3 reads CASTQGPLNTGELFF. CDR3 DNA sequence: TGTGCCAGCACCCAGGGACCACTCAACACCGGGGAGCTGTTTTTT.

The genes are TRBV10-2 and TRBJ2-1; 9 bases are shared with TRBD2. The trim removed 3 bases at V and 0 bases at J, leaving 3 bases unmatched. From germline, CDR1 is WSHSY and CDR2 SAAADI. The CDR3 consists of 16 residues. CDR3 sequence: CASSEGGRASYNEQFF. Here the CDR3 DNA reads TGCGCCAGCAGTGAAGGCGGGAGGGCCTCCTACAATGAGCAGTTCTTC.

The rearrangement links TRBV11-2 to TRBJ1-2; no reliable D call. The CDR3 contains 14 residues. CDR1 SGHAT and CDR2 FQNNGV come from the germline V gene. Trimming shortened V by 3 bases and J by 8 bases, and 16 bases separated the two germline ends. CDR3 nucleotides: TGTGCCAGCAGCTTTGCCGCCGCCCCGAAAGGCTACACCTTC. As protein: CASSFAAAPKGYTF.

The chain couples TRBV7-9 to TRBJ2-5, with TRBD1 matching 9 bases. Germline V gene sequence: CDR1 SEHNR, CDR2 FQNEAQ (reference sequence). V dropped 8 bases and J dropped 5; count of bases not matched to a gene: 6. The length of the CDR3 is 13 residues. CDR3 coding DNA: TGTGCCAGCCAGGACAGGGGATCGGAGACCCAGTACTTC. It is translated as CASQDRGSETQYF.

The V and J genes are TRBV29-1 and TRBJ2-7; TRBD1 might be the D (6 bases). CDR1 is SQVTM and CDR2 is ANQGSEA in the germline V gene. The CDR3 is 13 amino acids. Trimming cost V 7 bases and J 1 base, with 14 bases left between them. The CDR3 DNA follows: TGCAGCGCCGAAGAGGGGGAATCCTACGAGCAGTACTTC. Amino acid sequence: CSAEEGESYEQYF.

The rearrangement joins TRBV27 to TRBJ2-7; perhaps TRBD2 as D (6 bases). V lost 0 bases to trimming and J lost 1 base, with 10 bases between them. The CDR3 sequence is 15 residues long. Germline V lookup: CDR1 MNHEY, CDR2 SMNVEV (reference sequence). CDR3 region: CASSLSRTTSYEQYF. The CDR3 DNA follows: TGTGCCAGCAGTTTATCTAGGACTACGTCCTACGAGCAGTACTTC.

DNA of the CDR3: TGTGCCAGCAGTATAGCGGGAGACTACTACGAGCAGTACTTC. The encoded protein is CASSIAGDYYEQYF. J is TRBJ2-7 and V is TRBV27; TRBD2 matches at 9 bases. Germline-derived CDR1 and CDR2 are MNHEY and SMNVEV (reference sequence). The CDR3 extends over 14 amino acids. Trimming took 5 bases from V and 3 from J; bases not matched to a gene: 5.

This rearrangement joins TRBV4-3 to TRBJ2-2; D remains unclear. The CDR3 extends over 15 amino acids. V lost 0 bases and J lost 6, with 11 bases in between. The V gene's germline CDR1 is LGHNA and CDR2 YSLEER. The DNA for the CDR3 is TGCGCCAGCAGCCAAGAGTTTCCTCCCGCCGGGGAGCTGTTTTTT. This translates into CASSQEFPPAGELFF.

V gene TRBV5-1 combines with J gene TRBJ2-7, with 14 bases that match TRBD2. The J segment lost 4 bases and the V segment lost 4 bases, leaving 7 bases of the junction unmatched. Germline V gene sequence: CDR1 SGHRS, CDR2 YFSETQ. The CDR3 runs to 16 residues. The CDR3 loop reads CASSLGLAGDRYEQYF. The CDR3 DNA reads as TGCGCCAGCAGCCTGGGACTAGCGGGAGATCGGTACGAGCAGTACTTC.

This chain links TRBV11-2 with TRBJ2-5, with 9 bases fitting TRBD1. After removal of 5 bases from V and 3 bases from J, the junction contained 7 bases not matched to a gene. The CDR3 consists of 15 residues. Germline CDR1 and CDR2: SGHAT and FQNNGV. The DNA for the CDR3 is TGTGCCAGCAGCCCTTTGGGGACAGGGAAAGAGACCCAGTACTTC. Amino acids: CASSPLGTGKETQYF.

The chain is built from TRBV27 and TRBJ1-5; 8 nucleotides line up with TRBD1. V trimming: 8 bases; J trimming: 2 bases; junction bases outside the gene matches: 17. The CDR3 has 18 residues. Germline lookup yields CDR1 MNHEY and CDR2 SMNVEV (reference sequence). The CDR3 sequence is CASRPWTGPAEGNQPQHF. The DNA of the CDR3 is TGTGCCAGCCGCCCCTGGACAGGGCCGGCGGAGGGCAATCAGCCCCAGCATTTT.

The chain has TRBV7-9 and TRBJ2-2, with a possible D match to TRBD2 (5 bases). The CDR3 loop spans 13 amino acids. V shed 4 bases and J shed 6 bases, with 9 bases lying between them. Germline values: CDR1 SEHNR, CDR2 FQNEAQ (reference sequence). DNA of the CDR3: TGTGCCAGCAGCTCGGACTGGGCCGGGGAGCTGTTTTTT. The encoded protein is CASSSDWAGELFF.

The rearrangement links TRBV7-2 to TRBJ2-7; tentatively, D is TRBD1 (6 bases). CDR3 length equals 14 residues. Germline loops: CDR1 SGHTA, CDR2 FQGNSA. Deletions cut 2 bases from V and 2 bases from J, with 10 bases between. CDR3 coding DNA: TGTGCCAGCAGCTTACCCGGGACAACCTACGAGCAGTACTTC. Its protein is CASSLPGTTYEQYF.

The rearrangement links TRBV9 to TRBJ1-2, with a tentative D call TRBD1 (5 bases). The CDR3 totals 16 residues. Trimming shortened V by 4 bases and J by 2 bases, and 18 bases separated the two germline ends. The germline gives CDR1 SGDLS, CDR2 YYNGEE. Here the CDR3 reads CASSPQSGGWNYGYTF. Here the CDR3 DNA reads TGTGCCAGCAGCCCCCAGAGTGGGGGGTGGAACTATGGCTACACCTTC.

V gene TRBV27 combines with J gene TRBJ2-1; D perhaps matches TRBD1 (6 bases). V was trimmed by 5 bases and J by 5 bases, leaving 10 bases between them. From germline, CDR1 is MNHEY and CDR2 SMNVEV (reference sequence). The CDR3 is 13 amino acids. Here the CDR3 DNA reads TGTGCCAGCAGTCCCGGACAGAACAATGAGCAGTTCTTC. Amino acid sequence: CASSPGQNNEQFF.

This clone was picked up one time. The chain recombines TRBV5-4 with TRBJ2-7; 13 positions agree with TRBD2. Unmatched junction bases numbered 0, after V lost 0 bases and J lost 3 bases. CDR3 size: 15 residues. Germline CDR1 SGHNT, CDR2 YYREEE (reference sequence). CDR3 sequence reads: CASSLGTSGGYEQYF. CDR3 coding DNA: TGTGCCAGCAGCTTGGGGACTAGCGGGGGCTACGAGCAGTACTTC.

CDR3 loop: CASSDPGTGKETQYF. CDR3 nucleotide sequence: TGTGCCAGCAGCGACCCCGGGACGGGAAAAGAGACCCAGTACTTC. V usage is TRBV9 and J usage is TRBJ2-5; the D gene could be TRBD1 or TRBD2 (5 bases each). Trimming pared 3 bases from V and 3 bases from J, leaving 15 bases between. The CDR3 covers 15 residues. Germline loops: CDR1 SGDLS, CDR2 YYNGEE. Full variable domain (outside the CDR3, taken from reference TRBV9 and TRBJ2-5): DSGVTQTPKHLITATGQRVTLRCSPRSGDLSVYWYQQSLDQGLQFLIQYYNGEERAKGNILERFSAQQFPDLHSELNLSSLELGDSALYFCASSDPGTGKETQYFGPGTRLLVL.

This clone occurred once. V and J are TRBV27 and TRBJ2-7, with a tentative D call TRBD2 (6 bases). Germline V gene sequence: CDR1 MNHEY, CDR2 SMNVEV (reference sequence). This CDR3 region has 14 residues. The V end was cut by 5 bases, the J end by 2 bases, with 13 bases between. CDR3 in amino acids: CASSLGLSTYEQYF. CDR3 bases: TGTGCCAGCAGTCTTGGACTATCTACCTACGAGCAGTACTTC.

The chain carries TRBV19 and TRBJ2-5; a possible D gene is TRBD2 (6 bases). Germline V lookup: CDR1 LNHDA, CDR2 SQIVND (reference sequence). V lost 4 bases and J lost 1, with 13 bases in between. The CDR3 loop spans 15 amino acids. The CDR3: CASSRNPGLQETQYF. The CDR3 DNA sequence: TGTGCCAGTAGTAGAAATCCGGGACTCCAAGAGACCCAGTACTTC.

The CDR3, as DNA: TGCGCCAGCAGCCCCCTTCCCCGGGACAGGGGTAATGAGCAGTTCTTC. Its translation: CASSPLPRDRGNEQFF. This chain links TRBV5-1 with TRBJ2-1; 10 positions match TRBD1. This CDR3 is 16 amino acids long. Germline V gives CDR1 SGHRS, CDR2 YFSETQ. The ends lost 4 bases at V and 7 bases at J; junction bases unmatched: 11.

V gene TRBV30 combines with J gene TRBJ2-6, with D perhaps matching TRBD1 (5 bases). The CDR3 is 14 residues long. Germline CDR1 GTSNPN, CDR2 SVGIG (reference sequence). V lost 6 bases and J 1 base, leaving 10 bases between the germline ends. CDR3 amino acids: CACLRGSGANVLTF. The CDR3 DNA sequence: TGTGCCTGTTTAAGGGGTTCTGGGGCCAACGTCCTGACTTTC.